This T cell receptor (beta chain) was identified during a study of blood T cell repertoires in COVID-19. Looking at the study overall: Samples representing acute and convalescent COVID-19 were sourced from the United States, Italy and Spain.

This clone has more than one count but fewer than ten. Original methodology: Amplification of reference gene primers provided the estimated nucleated cell counts. Generated by immunoSEQ multiplex PCR, the TCRdb table keeps only in-frame clones and is missing some. Clone size and the V and J calls come from that table; the DNA yielded D and trimming. The data hold about 230,000 clones, with around 80% observed a single time. The CDR3 contains 15 residues. Trimming removed 4 bases from V and 5 bases from J; junction bases left unmatched: 8. Germline V gives CDR1 LGHNA, CDR2 YSLEER. The TCR comes from a woman aged 40 to 50 who had recovered from COVID-19. Sequenced: peripheral blood. V usage is TRBV4-3 and J usage is TRBJ2-7; 10 positions match TRBD1. For the CDR3, the DNA is TGCGCCAGCAGCCGGACGGGGACAGGGGTTGACGAGCAGTACTTC. It codes for CASSRTGTGVDEQYF.